The 24 T cell receptor beta chains in this list originate from one sample, sequenced in a study of blood T cell repertoires in COVID-19. Only in-frame clones appear in the TCRdb table, and some are missing; sequencing was by immunoSEQ multiplex PCR. The sample includes 110,000 or so clones, around 77% of them seen just once. Material for sequencing was peripheral blood. The receptors here all came from a human donor in a cohort sampled during active COVID-19.

The J gene is TRBJ2-5, the V gene TRBV10-3; 9 bases fit TRBD1. The germline V gene encodes CDR1 ENHRY and CDR2 SYGVKD. The CDR3 runs 13 residues. J gave up 4 bases and V 6 bases, and 3 bases lay outside the gene matches. CDR3 sequence: CAISEGQGETQYF. The DNA for the CDR3 is TGTGCCATCAGCGAGGGACAGGGAGAGACCCAGTACTTC.

This clone has only a few counts. V usage is TRBV6-5 and J usage is TRBJ2-7; a possible D gene is TRBD1 (6 bases). Between the trimmed V and J ends, which lost 6 bases and 1 base, there was a span of 10 bases. CDR1 is MNHEY, CDR2 SVGAGI, per germline. There are 13 residues in the CDR3. Here the CDR3 DNA reads TGTGCCAGCAGCAACAGGGTGTCCTACGAGCAGTACTTC. This sequence encodes CASSNRVSYEQYF.

The V and J genes are TRBV19 and TRBJ1-1; 7 nucleotides agree with TRBD1. V gave up 6 bases and J gave up 0 bases; unmatched junction bases: 10. The CDR3 is 16 residues long. Germline CDR1 is LNHDA and CDR2 is SQIVND (reference sequence). DNA of the CDR3: TGTGCCAGTAGGACCCTTGGGACAGCCATGAACACTGAAGCTTTCTTT. As protein: CASRTLGTAMNTEAFF.

The chain recombines TRBV7-9 with TRBJ2-5, with 8 bases that match TRBD2. Germline CDR1 is SEHNR and CDR2 is FQNEAQ (reference sequence). The junction had 7 bases not matched to a gene; V was cut back by 2 bases and J by 2 bases. The CDR3 is 16 amino acids. The CDR3 protein is CASSLLQRGSQETQYF. In DNA, the CDR3 is TGTGCCAGCAGCTTACTCCAGCGGGGGTCTCAAGAGACCCAGTACTTC.

This chain uses TRBV19 with TRBJ1-2; D remains unclear. V was clipped by 0 bases and J by 4 bases, with 12 bases between them. In germline, CDR1 is LNHDA, CDR2 SQIVND (reference sequence). CDR3 length: 15 amino acids. DNA for the CDR3: TGTGCCAGTAGTATAGAGTTGGTACCGCGCTATGGCTACACCTTC. Translated, it gives CASSIELVPRYGYTF. Combining the CDR3 with reference TRBV19 and TRBJ1-2 gives the whole variable domain DGGITQSPKYLFRKEGQNVTLSCEQNLNHDAMYWYRQDPGQGLRLIYYSQIVNDFQKGDIAEGYSVSREKKESFPLTVTSAQKNPTAFYLCASSIELVPRYGYTFGSGTRLTVV.

The V call is TRBV18, the J call TRBJ2-1, with D possibly TRBD1 on 6 matching bases. Germline values: CDR1 KGHSH, CDR2 LQKENI. The CDR3 has 15 amino acids. V lost 4 bases and J lost 4, with 14 bases in between. Here the CDR3 DNA reads TGTGCCAGCTCACGAGAGAGGACAGAATACAATGAGCAGTTCTTC. Residues: CASSRERTEYNEQFF.

V and J are TRBV19 and TRBJ2-6, with D possibly TRBD2 on 5 matching bases. Germline CDR1 reads LNHDA; CDR2 reads SQIVND (reference sequence). Trimming stripped 6 bases from V and 0 bases from J, with 15 bases between. The CDR3 length is 17 residues. The CDR3 DNA follows: TGTGCCAGTAGGGTCGAGGGTCCGGACTCTGGGGCCAACGTCCTGACTTTC. This gives the protein CASRVEGPDSGANVLTF.

The rearrangement uses TRBV28 and TRBJ2-7, with 8 bases fitting TRBD1. This CDR3 has 15 residues. CDR1 MDHEN and CDR2 SYDVKM come from the germline V gene. Unmatched junction bases numbered 6, after V lost 5 bases and J lost 0 bases. The CDR3 region is CASSLRDRSSYEQYF. In DNA form, the CDR3 reads TGTGCCAGCAGTCTACGGGACAGGAGCTCCTACGAGCAGTACTTC.

This rearrangement joins TRBV5-1 to TRBJ2-6; D is perhaps TRBD1 (6 bases). Between the trimmed V and J ends, which lost 0 bases and 12 bases, there was a span of 19 bases. Per the germline V gene, CDR1 is SGHRS and CDR2 is YFSETQ. The CDR3 consists of 16 residues. The DNA of the CDR3 is TGCGCCAGCAGCTTGGTGAGCAGGGGCGACATCAGCGTCCTGACTTTC. This sequence encodes CASSLVSRGDISVLTF.

The rearrangement joins TRBV27 to TRBJ1-4, with a possible D match to TRBD1 (5 bases). The ends were cut back, 3 bases at V and 7 bases at J, with 12 bases in the middle. Germline values: CDR1 MNHEY, CDR2 SMNVEV (reference sequence). The CDR3 extends over 14 amino acids. CDR3 region: CASSFRGEFEKLFF. As DNA, the CDR3 is TGTGCCAGCAGTTTTCGGGGGGAGTTTGAAAAACTGTTTTTT.

CDR3 amino acids: CASSLGTRAEAFF. CDR3 in DNA: TGTGCCAGCAGCTTAGGGACAAGAGCTGAAGCTTTCTTT. The V and J genes are TRBV7-2 and TRBJ1-1; a weak D match, TRBD1 (5 bases). Germline-derived CDR1 and CDR2 are SGHTA and FQGNSA. The CDR3 extends over 13 amino acids. Deletions cut 1 base from V and 6 bases from J, with 9 bases between.

The CDR3 loop is CASSLEGANGYTF. The CDR3 DNA sequence: TGTGCCAGCAGCTTAGAAGGGGCCAATGGCTACACCTTC. The chain has TRBV7-9 and TRBJ1-2, with a possible D match to TRBD1 (5 bases). V was shortened by 1 base and J by 6 bases, with 9 bases between the two germline ends. From germline, CDR1 is SEHNR and CDR2 FQNEAQ (reference sequence). The CDR3 extends over 13 amino acids.

This clone was observed a single time. The chain has TRBV11-2 and TRBJ2-5, with 10 bases matching TRBD2. The CDR3 is 16 amino acids. Looked up from germline, CDR1 is SGHAT and CDR2 is FQNNGV. After removal of 3 bases from V and 3 bases from J, the junction contained 7 bases not matched to a gene. CDR3 residues: CASSFWGTSDKETQYF. For the CDR3, the DNA is TGTGCCAGCAGCTTTTGGGGGACTAGCGATAAAGAGACCCAGTACTTC.

The chain is built from TRBV3-1 (or the pseudogene TRBV3-2) and TRBJ1-1; 9 bases align to TRBD1. After removal of 6 bases from V and 6 bases from J, the junction contained 8 bases not matched to a gene. This CDR3 comprises 14 residues. Per the germline V gene, CDR1 is LGHDT and CDR2 is YNNKEL (reference sequence). In nucleotides, the CDR3 is TGTGCCAGCAGGGTAGGGGGGACAGGGTCTGAAGCTTTCTTT. Residues: CASRVGGTGSEAFF.

The chain combines TRBV6-5 with TRBJ2-7; the match to TRBD1 covers 8 bases. This CDR3 is 14 amino acids long. Germline V gene sequence: CDR1 MNHEY, CDR2 SVGAGI. Trimming cost V 7 bases and J 3 bases; bases outside gene matches: 8. This CDR3 reads CASTPDRDLYEQYF. DNA of the CDR3: TGTGCCAGCACCCCGGACAGGGACCTCTACGAGCAGTACTTC.

This clone appeared a few times. This chain joins TRBV4-2 and TRBJ2-7; 11 bases map to TRBD2. CDR1 and CDR2 (germline): LGHNA, YNFKEQ. This CDR3 has 16 residues. V lost 3 bases, J lost 2 bases, and 6 bases stayed unmatched. CDR3 nucleotide sequence: TGTGCCAGCAGCCAGATTAGCGGGGGGGCAACCTACGAGCAGTACTTC. Amino acids: CASSQISGGATYEQYF.

This clone came up a few times. This chain connects TRBV28 to TRBJ2-1; 9 nucleotides align to TRBD2. The CDR3 covers 17 residues. J lost 2 bases, V lost 6 bases, and 11 bases had no gene match. Germline V lookup: CDR1 MDHEN, CDR2 SYDVKM. Written as DNA, the CDR3 is TGTGCCAGCAGCCGGCCTGGGGCGGGAGGGGCCTACAATGAGCAGTTCTTC. This codes for CASSRPGAGGAYNEQFF.

This clone was counted only a few times. The chain combines TRBV30 with TRBJ1-1; unclear D gene. V was trimmed by 1 base and J by 8 bases, leaving 20 bases between them. CDR3 size: 15 residues. Germline V gene data show CDR1 as GTSNPN and CDR2 as SVGIG (reference sequence). The CDR3 sequence: CAWSAIRGPPSEAFF. CDR3 in DNA: TGTGCCTGGAGTGCCATCCGGGGTCCTCCATCAGAAGCTTTCTTT.

The J gene is TRBJ1-1, the V gene TRBV7-6; TRBD1 agrees at 7 bases. There are 17 residues in the CDR3. CDR1 and CDR2 (germline): SGHVS, FNYEAQ. The V gene end was trimmed by 0 bases and the J gene end by 1 base; junction bases not matched to a gene: 8. This CDR3 reads CASSLARLGQTNTEAFF. DNA for the CDR3: TGTGCCAGCAGCTTAGCGCGTTTGGGACAGACGAACACTGAAGCTTTCTTT.

In this sample, this clone turned up a few times. The rearrangement joins TRBV6-5 to TRBJ2-7, with D possibly being TRBD1 (5 bases). CDR1 and CDR2 from the germline V gene are MNHEY and SVGAGI. The CDR3 contains 14 residues. V was shortened by 6 bases and J by 0 bases, with 12 bases between the two germline ends. The CDR3 nucleotides read TGTGCCAGCAGAGTCGGCAGGGCCTCCTACGAGCAGTACTTC. It translates to CASRVGRASYEQYF.

This clone was found once. The J gene is TRBJ2-7, the V gene TRBV30, with 8 bases that match TRBD1. The V gene's germline CDR1 is GTSNPN and CDR2 SVGIG (reference sequence). V lost 4 bases to trimming and J lost 1 base; unmatched junction nucleotides: 6. This CDR3 is 14 amino acids long. The CDR3 spells CAWNTQGVSYEQYF. The DNA for the CDR3 is TGTGCCTGGAATACACAGGGGGTTTCCTACGAGCAGTACTTC. Drawing the rest from reference TRBV30 and TRBJ2-7, the complete variable domain is SQTIHQWPATLVQPVGSPLSLECTVEGTSNPNLYWYRQAAGRGLQLLFYSVGIGQISSEVPQNLSASRPQDRQFILSSKKLLLSDSGFYLCAWNTQGVSYEQYFGPGTRLTVT.

J is TRBJ2-7 and V is TRBV27; 14 bases match TRBD2. Germline V gene data show CDR1 as MNHEY and CDR2 as SMNVEV (reference sequence). This CDR3 region has 19 residues. The ends lost 3 bases at V and 0 bases at J; junction bases unmatched: 10. The CDR3 reads CASSLSGTSGGFSSYEQYF. CDR3 nucleotide sequence: TGTGCCAGCAGTTTGTCCGGGACTAGCGGGGGATTTAGCTCCTACGAGCAGTACTTC.

The chain joins TRBV10-2 to TRBJ2-7, with 7 bases aligning to TRBD1. The CDR3 sequence is 16 residues long. Germline CDR1 WSHSY, CDR2 SAAADI. The ends lost 5 bases at V and 5 bases at J; junction bases unmatched: 15. In DNA form, the CDR3 reads TGCGCCAGCAGTCCCGACAGGGTCGTCATCGGCGACGAGCAGTACTTC. This sequence encodes CASSPDRVVIGDEQYF.

This chain joins TRBV11-3 and TRBJ2-3; D perhaps matches TRBD1 (6 bases). The CDR3 sequence is 18 residues long. Germline CDR1 reads SGHNT; CDR2 reads YENEEA. The V and J ends lost 3 bases and 0 bases respectively, with 19 bases between them. CDR3 protein: CASSLTVGTLTSTDTQYF. For the CDR3, the DNA is TGTGCCAGCAGCTTGACCGTCGGGACACTAACTAGCACAGATACGCAGTATTTT.